The 10 T cell receptor beta chains listed next were all sequenced from one sample in a study of metastatic and nonmetastatic thyroid tumors. TCRdb re-called the PCR reads through MiXCR. Of tens of thousands of clones listed, about 15% were seen once; the top ten hold 14%. Thyroid surgery took place with no prior treatment in any patient. Source material: tumor tissue. These receptor sequences come from a female donor with papillary thyroid cancer or a benign thyroid nodule (not recorded which). Some clones in this sample may be carry-over from other donors' samples.

The V gene is TRBV7-6, the J gene TRBJ2-1; D unresolved. The CDR3 consists of 15 residues. V was cut by 0 bases and J by 0 bases, with 6 bases left in between. CDR1 is SGHVS and CDR2 is FNYEAQ in the germline V gene. The CDR3 reads CASSLAHISYNEQFF. Here the CDR3 DNA reads TGTGCCAGCAGCTTAGCTCACATCTCCTACAATGAGCAGTTCTTC. The whole variable domain, filled in from reference TRBV7-6 and TRBJ2-1, reads GAGVSQSPRYKVTKRGQDVALRCDPISGHVSLYWYRQALGQGPEFLTYFNYEAQQDKSGLPNDRFSAERPEGSISTLTIQRTEQRDSAMYRCASSLAHISYNEQFFGPGTRLTVL.

About this clone itself: A single base separates this from a much larger clone, so it may be a read error. This chain links TRBV19 with TRBJ2-2, with D possibly being TRBD2 (5 bases). Germline lookup yields CDR1 LNHDA and CDR2 SQIVND (reference sequence). The ends were cut back, 7 bases at V and 1 base at J, with 13 bases in the middle. The CDR3 is 15 amino acids. The DNA for the CDR3 is TGTGCCAGTACCCTGAGGAGGTGGAACACCGGGGAGCTGTTTTTT. This gives the protein CASTLRRWNTGELFF.

This clone turned up a few times. A much more abundant neighbour one base away suggests this may be a read error. The J gene is TRBJ2-5, the V gene TRBV6-2 or TRBV6-3, with unresolved D. This CDR3 spans 12 amino acids. From germline, CDR1 is MNHEY and CDR2 SVGEGT. CDR3 bases: TGTGCCAACAGTACTCACCAAGAGACCCAGTACTTC. This codes for CANSTHQETQYF.

V usage is TRBV6-5 and J usage is TRBJ2-7; unclear D gene. The CDR3 runs to 12 residues. Germline values: CDR1 MNHEY, CDR2 SVGAGI. Trimming removed 4 bases at V and 3 bases at J, with 7 bases between. CDR3 protein: CASSSFFYEQYF. The CDR3, as DNA: TGTGCCAGCAGTTCGTTTTTCTACGAGCAGTACTTC.

This clone was observed at least ten times. This sequence joins TRBV6-1 and TRBJ2-1, with a possible D match to TRBD2 (6 bases). The CDR3 totals 15 residues. V gave up 2 bases and J gave up 0 bases, with 8 bases separating them. Germline V gene data show CDR1 as MNHNS and CDR2 as SASEGT. The chain's CDR3 is CASSERGTSYNEQFF. CDR3 DNA: TGTGCCAGCAGTGAACGGGGGACCTCCTACAATGAGCAGTTCTTC.

In this sample, this clone turned up many times. This chain connects TRBV20-1 to TRBJ2-1, with D tentatively TRBD2 (6 bases). The CDR3 is made up of 17 amino acids. The germline V gene has CDR1 DFQATT and CDR2 SNEGSKA (reference sequence). V lost 0 bases and J lost 2, with 17 bases in between. The CDR3 nucleotides read TGCAGTGCTAGAGATTTTGCGAGACTAGGTACCTACAATGAGCAGTTCTTC. Protein: CSARDFARLGTYNEQFF.

This clone showed up many times. This chain joins TRBV7-2 and TRBJ2-1; 11 bases are a match to TRBD2. The CDR3 covers 15 residues. The germline V gene has CDR1 SGHTA and CDR2 FQGNSA. The V and J ends lost 6 bases and 2 bases, in that order; junction bases with no gene match: 3. DNA of the CDR3: TGTGCCAGCAGAGAGGGACTAGCGGCCTACAATGAGCAGTTCTTC. Residues: CASREGLAAYNEQFF.

Many counts were recorded for this clone. This chain uses TRBV19 with TRBJ2-1; the match to TRBD2 covers 7 bases. Germline V gene data show CDR1 as LNHDA and CDR2 as SQIVND (reference sequence). J was trimmed by 10 bases and V by 2 bases; bases with no gene match: 11. This CDR3 is built from 15 residues. The CDR3 coding sequence is TGTGCCAGTAGTATAAGGTGGGGGGGAGAATGGGAGCAGTTCTTC. Amino acids: CASSIRWGGEWEQFF.

The table lists this clone with many counts. The chain recombines TRBV9 with TRBJ2-3, with D perhaps TRBD2 (5 bases). CDR3 length: 15 residues. V was pared by 3 bases and J by 2 bases, with 13 bases between. Germline CDR1 is SGDLS and CDR2 is YYNGEE. The CDR3 region is CASSDTGFYTDTQYF. In DNA form, the CDR3 reads TGTGCCAGCAGCGATACGGGGTTCTACACAGATACGCAGTATTTT.

The chain is built from TRBV11-2 and TRBJ2-7; D is possibly TRBD1 (6 bases). Germline V gene data show CDR1 as SGHAT and CDR2 as FQNNGV. The CDR3 loop spans 12 amino acids. V was clipped by 6 bases and J by 6 bases, with 12 bases between them. As DNA, the CDR3 is TGTGCCAGCAGAGGGGGTACCTCCGAGCAGTACTTC. It specifies CASRGGTSEQYF.